Listed here are 3 T cell receptor beta chains from one sample, sequenced in a study of CD8+CD57+ T cells in acquired aplastic anemia. The TCR beta profiling, which covered VDJ combination and CDR3 sequence, was carried out using genomic DNA as the template. TCRdb re-analysed the reads in MiXCR, keeping a single row per CDR3 protein. The table includes about 270,000 distinct CDR3 sequences, approximately 57% detected once. The sample consisted of sorted CD4+, CD8+, or CD8+CD57+ T cells (not recorded which) from PBMCs. Receptor source: a human donor with severe aplastic anemia or a healthy control (not recorded which).

This clonotype was detected only a few times. The V and J genes are TRBV7-2 and TRBJ1-1; D gene uncertain. The CDR3 loop spans 16 amino acids. Germline CDR1 is SGHTA and CDR2 is FQGNSA. With 1 base removed from V and 4 bases from J, the gap between germline ends came to 16 bases. The CDR3 region is CASSLVGRAPRTEAFF. CDR3 sequence (DNA): TGTGCCAGCAGCTTAGTTGGGCGGGCGCCGCGCACTGAAGCTTTCTTT.

The chain has TRBV5-8 and TRBJ1-3, with 7 bases matching TRBD1. Germline V CDR1 and CDR2: SGHTS, YDEGEE. This CDR3 spans 14 amino acids. With V trimmed by 4 bases and J by 4 bases, 5 bases remained unmatched. CDR3: CASSGDSKGNTIYF. CDR3 bases: TGTGCCAGCAGCGGGGACAGCAAAGGAAACACCATATATTTT.

The chain employs TRBV5-1 and TRBJ2-5, with 8 bases aligning to TRBD1. The CDR3 covers 15 residues. Germline V gene lookup returns CDR1 SGHRS and CDR2 YFSETQ. V was clipped by 3 bases and J by 1 base; unmatched bases: 5. The DNA of the CDR3 is TGCGCCAGCAGCTCGGGCCAGGGGGCCCAAGAGACCCAGTACTTC. Its protein product is CASSSGQGAQETQYF.